The table lists the clone carrying this TCR beta chain with many counts. Its antigen is still unknown. The source of the sample is a study of early T cells in non-severe SARS-CoV-2 infection. Study as a whole: The chains were unpaired, and the sequenced material was bulk RNA from unsorted whole blood. General study points: Matches to VDJdb favored anti-spike CD8 responses and missed private and CD4 specificities.

The trim removed 5 bases at V and 1 base at J, leaving 3 bases unmatched. This CDR3 contains 15 residues. The germline CDR1 and CDR2 sequences are SGHTA and FQGNSA. In the library, individual cDNA molecules carried attached unique molecular identifiers. TCRdb re-derived calls from the 5' RACE reads in MiXCR, one entry per CDR3 protein. The data hold more than 50,000 distinct CDR3 sequences, with around 8.4% observed a single time. Sequencing used whole blood. The V call is TRBV7-2, the J call TRBJ2-3; 10 bases are a match to TRBD1. This receptor was obtained from an adult who was a healthcare worker with PCR-confirmed SARS-CoV-2 infection or an uninfected control (not recorded which). The CDR3 loop reads CASSMGTGGTDTQYF. The CDR3 region has the DNA TGTGCCAGCAGCATGGGGACAGGGGGCACAGATACGCAGTATTTT.